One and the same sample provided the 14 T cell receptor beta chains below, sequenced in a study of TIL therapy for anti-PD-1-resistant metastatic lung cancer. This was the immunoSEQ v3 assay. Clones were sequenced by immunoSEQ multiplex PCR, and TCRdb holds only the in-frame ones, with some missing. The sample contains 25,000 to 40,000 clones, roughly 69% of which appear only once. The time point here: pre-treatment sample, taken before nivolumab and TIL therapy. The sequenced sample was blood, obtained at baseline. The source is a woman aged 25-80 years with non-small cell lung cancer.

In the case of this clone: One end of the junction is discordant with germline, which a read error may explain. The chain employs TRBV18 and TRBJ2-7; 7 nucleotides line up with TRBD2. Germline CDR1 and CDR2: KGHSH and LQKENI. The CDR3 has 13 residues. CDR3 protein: CASSRGSSGLSTF. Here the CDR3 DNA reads TGTGCCAGCTCACGCGGTTCTAGCGGCCTCTCGACGTTC.

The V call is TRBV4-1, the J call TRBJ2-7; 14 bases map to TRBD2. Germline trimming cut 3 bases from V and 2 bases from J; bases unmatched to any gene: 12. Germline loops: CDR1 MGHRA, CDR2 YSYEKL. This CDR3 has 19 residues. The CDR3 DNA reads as TGCGCCAGCAGCCATGGACTAGCGGGAGGACCAATTAGGCCCTACGAGCAGTACTTC. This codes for CASSHGLAGGPIRPYEQYF.

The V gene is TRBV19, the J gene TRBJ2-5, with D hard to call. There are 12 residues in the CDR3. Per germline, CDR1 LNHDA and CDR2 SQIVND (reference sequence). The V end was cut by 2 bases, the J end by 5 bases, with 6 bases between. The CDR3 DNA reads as TGTGCCAGTAGTATAAAAGGGGAGACCCAGTACTTC. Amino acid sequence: CASSIKGETQYF.

The CDR3 here is CATSRTGTYSPLHF. The CDR3 nucleotides read TGTGCCACCAGCAGAACAGGGACCTATTCACCCCTCCACTTT. This chain joins TRBV15 and TRBJ1-6, with a tentative D call TRBD1 (6 bases). V gave up 2 bases and J gave up 8 bases, with 10 bases separating them. This CDR3 spans 14 amino acids. Germline assignment: CDR1 LNHNV and CDR2 YYDKDF (reference sequence).

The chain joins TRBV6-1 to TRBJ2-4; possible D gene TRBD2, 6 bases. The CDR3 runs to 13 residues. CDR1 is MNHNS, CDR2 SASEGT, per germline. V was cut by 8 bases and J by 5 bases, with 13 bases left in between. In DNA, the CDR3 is TGTGCCAGCGGGAGGCAGCTTGAAAACATTCAGTACTTC. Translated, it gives CASGRQLENIQYF.

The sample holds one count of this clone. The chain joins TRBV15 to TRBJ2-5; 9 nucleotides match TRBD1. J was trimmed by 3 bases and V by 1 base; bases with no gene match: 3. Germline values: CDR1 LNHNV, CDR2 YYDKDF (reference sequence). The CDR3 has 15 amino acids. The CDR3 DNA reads TGTGCCACCAGCAGAGTTGGACAGGGGAAAGAGACCCAGTACTTC. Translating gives CATSRVGQGKETQYF.

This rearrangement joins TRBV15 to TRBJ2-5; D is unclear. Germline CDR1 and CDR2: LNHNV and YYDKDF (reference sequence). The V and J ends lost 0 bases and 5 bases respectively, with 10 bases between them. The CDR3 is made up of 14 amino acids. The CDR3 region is CATSRERPGETQYF. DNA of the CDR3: TGTGCCACCAGCAGAGAGCGGCCCGGGGAGACCCAGTACTTC.

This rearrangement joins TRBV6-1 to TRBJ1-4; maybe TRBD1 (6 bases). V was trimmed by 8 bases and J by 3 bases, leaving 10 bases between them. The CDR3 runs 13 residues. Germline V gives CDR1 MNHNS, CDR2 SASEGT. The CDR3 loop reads CASRGRANEKLFF. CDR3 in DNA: TGTGCCAGCCGGGGGCGGGCTAATGAAAAACTGTTTTTT.

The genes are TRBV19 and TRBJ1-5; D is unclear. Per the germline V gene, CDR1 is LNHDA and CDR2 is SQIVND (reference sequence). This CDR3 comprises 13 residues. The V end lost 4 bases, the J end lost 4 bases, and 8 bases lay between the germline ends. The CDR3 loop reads CASSSQENQPQHF. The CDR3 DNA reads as TGTGCCAGTAGTAGCCAGGAGAATCAGCCCCAGCATTTT.

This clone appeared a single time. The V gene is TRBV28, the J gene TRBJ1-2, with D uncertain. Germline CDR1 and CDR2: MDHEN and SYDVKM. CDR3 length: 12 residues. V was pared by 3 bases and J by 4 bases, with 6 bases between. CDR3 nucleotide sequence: TGTGCCAGCAGTTTGTTTAGCTATGGCTACACCTTC. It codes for CASSLFSYGYTF.

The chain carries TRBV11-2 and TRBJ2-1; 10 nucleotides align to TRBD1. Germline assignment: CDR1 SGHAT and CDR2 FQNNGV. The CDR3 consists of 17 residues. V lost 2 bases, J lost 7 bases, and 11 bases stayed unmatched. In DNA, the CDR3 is TGTGCCAGCAGCTTAACGCTCAGGACAGGGGGTTCGAATGAGCAGTTCTTC. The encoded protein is CASSLTLRTGGSNEQFF.

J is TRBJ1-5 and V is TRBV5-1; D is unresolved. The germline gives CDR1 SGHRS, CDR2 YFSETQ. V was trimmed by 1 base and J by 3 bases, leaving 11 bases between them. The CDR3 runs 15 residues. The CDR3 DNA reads TGCGCCAGCAGCTTGACCGGTATTCCCAATCAGCCCCAGCATTTT. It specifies CASSLTGIPNQPQHF.

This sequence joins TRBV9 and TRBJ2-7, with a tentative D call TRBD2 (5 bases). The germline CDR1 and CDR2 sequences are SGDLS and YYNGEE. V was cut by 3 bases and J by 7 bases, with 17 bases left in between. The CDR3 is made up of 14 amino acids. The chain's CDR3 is CASSEDSLLREQYF. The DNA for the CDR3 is TGTGCCAGCAGCGAGGACTCTCTCCTTCGGGAGCAGTACTTC.

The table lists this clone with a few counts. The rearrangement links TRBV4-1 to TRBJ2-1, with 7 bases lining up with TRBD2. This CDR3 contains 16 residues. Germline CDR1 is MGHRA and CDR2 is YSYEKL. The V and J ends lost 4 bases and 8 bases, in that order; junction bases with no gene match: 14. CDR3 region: CASSRVSAGFFDEQFF. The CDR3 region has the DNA TGCGCCAGCAGCCGAGTCTCAGCGGGATTCTTTGATGAGCAGTTCTTC.